The source of this TCR beta chain is a study of siplizumab effects on memory and regulatory T cells. This clone was recorded only once. The data were produced by immunoSEQ multiplex PCR, yet TCRdb's version contains in-frame clones alone and is incomplete. The data show some 100,000 clones, around 92% seen once. Material for sequencing was CD4+ T cells sorted from blood. The source is a human donor in good health. Some clones in this sample may be carry-over from other donors' samples.

The CDR3: CASSPRVPGEVATNEKLFF. The CDR3 bases are TGCGCCAGCAGCCCCCGGGTACCGGGGGAGGTTGCAACTAATGAAAAACTGTTTTTT. The rearrangement uses TRBV5-1 and TRBJ1-4; perhaps TRBD1 as D (5 bases). V was trimmed by 4 bases and J by 0 bases, leaving 22 bases between them. This CDR3 comprises 19 residues. The germline CDR1 and CDR2 sequences are SGHRS and YFSETQ.